Below are 25 T cell receptor beta chains sequenced from a single sample in a study of identical twins. TCRdb reprocessed the 5' RACE reads with MiXCR, giving one entry per CDR3 protein. Of about 530,000 distinct CDR3 sequences listed, around 20% are singletons. The data were also submitted as part of a second study, on yellow fever vaccine responses in identical twins.

Sequencing used CD4+ T cells sorted from blood. The receptors here all came from a woman aged 18-35 years in good health.

V usage is TRBV7-8 and J usage is TRBJ1-2; a possible D gene is TRBD1 (6 bases). Germline values: CDR1 SGHVS, CDR2 FQNEAQ. This CDR3 has 11 residues. Trimming shortened V by 4 bases and J by 13 bases, and 13 bases separated the two germline ends. CDR3 loop: CASSSQGPGTF. The CDR3 nucleotides read TGTGCCAGCAGCTCGCAGGGGCCCGGCACCTTC.

This clonotype was seen a handful of times. In DNA form, the CDR3 reads TGCAGTGCTATCACAGTGGACAGCGGCTACGAGCAGTACTTC. Translated, it gives CSAITVDSGYEQYF. J is TRBJ2-7 and V is TRBV20-1, with D tentatively TRBD1 (6 bases). CDR1 is DFQATT, CDR2 SNEGSKA, per germline (reference sequence). The V end lost 4 bases, the J end lost 3 bases, and 16 bases lay between the germline ends. CDR3 size: 14 residues.

The chain couples TRBV4-1 to TRBJ2-4; 10 bases map to TRBD2. The CDR3 is made up of 19 amino acids. V shed 2 bases and J 0 bases; nucleotides not matched to a gene: 10. Germline CDR1 is MGHRA and CDR2 is YSYEKL. CDR3 DNA: TGCGCCAGCAGCCAACTAGCGGGAGTTGACGACAAAGCCAAAAACATTCAGTACTTC. Translating it yields CASSQLAGVDDKAKNIQYF.

J is TRBJ1-1 and V is TRBV20-1; D is perhaps TRBD1 (5 bases). V gave up 5 bases and J gave up 1 base, with 11 bases separating them. In germline, CDR1 is DFQATT, CDR2 SNEGSKA (reference sequence). This CDR3 has 13 amino acids. CDR3 sequence: CSAQGGGNTEAFF. CDR3 bases: TGCAGTGCTCAGGGCGGGGGGAACACTGAAGCTTTCTTT.

The chain couples TRBV4-1 to TRBJ2-3, with D possibly called TRBD1 or TRBD2 (6 bases each). Trimming stripped 1 base from V and 1 base from J, with 12 bases between. The germline V gene encodes CDR1 MGHRA and CDR2 YSYEKL. There are 16 residues in the CDR3. The CDR3 DNA reads as TGCGCCAGCAGCCAAGCCATGGGGGGCGGCACAGATACGCAGTATTTT. This translates into CASSQAMGGGTDTQYF.

This clonotype was detected ten times or more. This chain links TRBV12-3 or TRBV12-4 with TRBJ2-7; TRBD2 matches 14 bases. This CDR3 spans 15 amino acids. J gave up 4 bases and V 6 bases, and 5 bases lay outside the gene matches. In DNA form, the CDR3 reads TGTGCCAGCAGCCCGGGACTAGCGGGAGCTTACGAGCAGTACTTC. Translated, it gives CASSPGLAGAYEQYF.

J is TRBJ2-7 and V is TRBV4-1; no clear D. The germline V gene encodes CDR1 MGHRA and CDR2 YSYEKL. There are 13 residues in the CDR3. The ends were cut back, 3 bases at V and 6 bases at J, with 12 bases in the middle. CDR3 sequence: CASSQVQVGEQYF. CDR3 nucleotide sequence: TGCGCCAGCAGCCAGGTTCAGGTGGGCGAGCAGTACTTC.

The chain combines TRBV12-3 or TRBV12-4 with TRBJ2-1; maybe TRBD2 (5 bases). The CDR3 totals 12 residues. V lost 7 bases and J 8 bases, leaving 12 bases between the germline ends. The CDR3 DNA follows: TGTGCCAGCACGGAGGCGGGTCATGAGCAGTTCTTC. This codes for CASTEAGHEQFF.

J is TRBJ2-7 and V is TRBV7-2; D remains unclear. The CDR3 loop spans 12 amino acids. Trimming cost V 5 bases and J 4 bases, with 9 bases left between them. Germline CDR1 SGHTA, CDR2 FQGNSA. CDR3 sequence: CASSGQGYEQYV. In nucleotides, the CDR3 is TGTGCCAGCAGCGGGCAAGGATACGAGCAGTACGTC.

The gene calls are TRBV25-1 and TRBJ2-3, with 9 nucleotides matching TRBD1. The CDR3 sequence is 16 residues long. Germline CDR1 MGHDK, CDR2 SYGVNS. V trimming: 5 bases; J trimming: 4 bases; junction bases outside the gene matches: 10. The CDR3 bases are TGTGCCAGCAGTTCCCAGAGGGGACAGGGACCAGATACGCAGTATTTT. This encodes CASSSQRGQGPDTQYF. Based on the CDR3 plus reference TRBV25-1 and TRBJ2-3, the full variable domain is EADIYQTPRYLVIGTGKKITLECSQTMGHDKMYWYQQDPGMELHLIHYSYGVNSTEKGDLSSESTVSRIRTEHFPLTLESARPSHTSQYLCASSSQRGQGPDTQYFGPGTRLTVL.

This chain links TRBV18 with TRBJ1-1; weak D call: TRBD1 (5 bases). From germline, CDR1 is KGHSH and CDR2 LQKENI. V was shortened by 1 base and J by 6 bases, with 9 bases between the two germline ends. The CDR3 contains 13 residues. DNA for the CDR3: TGTGCCAGCTCACCACTAATGACAGCTGAAGCTTTCTTT. Translated, it gives CASSPLMTAEAFF.

The rearrangement joins TRBV2 to TRBJ2-1; D is perhaps TRBD2 (5 bases). Germline loops: CDR1 SNHLY, CDR2 FYNNEI. Between the trimmed V and J ends, which lost 4 bases and 0 bases, there was a span of 10 bases. The CDR3 is 15 residues long. Here the CDR3 DNA reads TGTGCCAGCAGTGCGGGCGGGCCCTCCTACAATGAGCAGTTCTTC. Protein product: CASSAGGPSYNEQFF.

This clonotype was observed a handful of times. V is TRBV4-1 and J is TRBJ2-3; TRBD2 agrees at 13 bases. CDR1 MGHRA and CDR2 YSYEKL come from the germline V gene. V shed 4 bases and J 10 bases; nucleotides not matched to a gene: 11. CDR3 length equals 16 residues. The CDR3 reads CASSRVSGLAGNPQYF. CDR3 bases: TGCGCCAGCAGCCGAGTCTCGGGACTAGCGGGAAATCCGCAGTATTTT.

This clonotype was detected only a few times. This rearrangement joins TRBV11-2 to TRBJ2-2; D remains unclear. Germline CDR1 is SGHAT and CDR2 is FQNNGV. V gave up 5 bases and J gave up 0 bases, with 10 bases separating them. The CDR3 totals 15 residues. Here the CDR3 reads CASSPPPTNTGELFF. The DNA of the CDR3 is TGTGCCAGCAGCCCGCCTCCCACGAACACCGGGGAGCTGTTTTTT. Variable domain in full (rest from reference TRBV11-2 and TRBJ2-2): EAGVAQSPRYKIIEKRQSVAFWCNPISGHATLYWYQQILGQGPKLLIQFQNNGVVDDSQLPKDRFSAERLKGVDSTLKIQPAKLEDSAVYLCASSPPPTNTGELFFGEGSRLTVL.

The chain is built from TRBV12-3 or TRBV12-4 and TRBJ2-3; no clear D gene. The CDR3 loop spans 12 amino acids. Trimming removed 10 bases at V and 2 bases at J, with 10 bases between. Here the CDR3 DNA reads TGTGCCACCGCGGCAGACACAGATACGCAGTATTTT. Protein: CATAADTDTQYF.

This clonotype was counted many times. The rearrangement uses TRBV29-1 and TRBJ2-2; 9 bases fit TRBD1. The CDR3 extends over 14 amino acids. V lost 7 bases and J lost 6; bases outside the gene matches: 9. Germline CDR1 and CDR2: SQVTM and ANQGSEA. For the CDR3, the DNA is TGCAGCGCCGGACAGGGGAATTCCGCCGGGGAGCTGTTTTTT. Translating gives CSAGQGNSAGELFF.

Only a few counts were recorded for this clonotype. In DNA form, the CDR3 reads TGTGCCAGCAGCCGTGGGGGGCGCACCGGGGAGCTGTTTTTT. It encodes CASSRGGRTGELFF. V gene TRBV3-1 combines with J gene TRBJ2-2, with D possibly being TRBD1 or TRBD2 (6 bases each). This CDR3 has 14 amino acids. Trimming took 4 bases from V and 4 from J, leaving 10 bases between them. Germline loops: CDR1 LGHDT, CDR2 YNNKEL (reference sequence).

A few counts support this clonotype. CDR3 protein: CASSLKGVNTEAFF. In DNA form, the CDR3 reads TGCGCCAGCAGCCTCAAGGGGGTGAACACTGAAGCTTTCTTT. This sequence joins TRBV4-1 and TRBJ1-1, with a possible D match to TRBD1 (6 bases). Per the germline V gene, CDR1 is MGHRA and CDR2 is YSYEKL. The CDR3 length is 14 residues. V lost 4 bases and J 0 bases, leaving 9 bases between the germline ends.

This clonotype came up a few times. The V call is TRBV10-2, the J call TRBJ2-4; D is unclear. This CDR3 comprises 15 residues. V dropped 2 bases and J dropped 0 bases, with 8 bases sitting between them. Germline CDR1 is WSHSY and CDR2 is SAAADI. The CDR3, as DNA: TGCGCCAGCAGTGAGGCGTACTTAGCCAAAAACATTCAGTACTTC. It is translated as CASSEAYLAKNIQYF.

This clonotype was seen a handful of times. The gene calls are TRBV5-1 and TRBJ2-5; TRBD2 matches at 9 bases. This CDR3 is 14 amino acids long. The V and J ends lost 6 bases and 5 bases, in that order; junction bases with no gene match: 8. Germline V gene sequence: CDR1 SGHRS, CDR2 YFSETQ. CDR3 coding DNA: TGCGCCAGCAAAGTAGCGGGAGCTGGGGAGACCCAGTACTTC. Protein sequence: CASKVAGAGETQYF.

The chain links TRBV21-1 to TRBJ2-5. TRBV21-1 is a pseudogene locus. The CDR3 covers 16 residues. CDR3: CASSKGRVARQETQYF. In nucleotides, the CDR3 is TGTGCCAGCAGCAAAGGTCGGGTAGCCAGGCAAGAGACCCAGTACTTC.

The chain links TRBV28 to TRBJ2-6; possibly TRBD1 for D (5 bases). Looked up from germline, CDR1 is MDHEN and CDR2 is SYDVKM. V shed 5 bases and J shed 0 bases, with 17 bases lying between them. The CDR3 runs to 18 residues. The CDR3 region is CASSTQGKVPSGANVLTF. DNA for the CDR3: TGTGCCAGCAGTACGCAGGGTAAAGTCCCCTCTGGGGCCAACGTCCTGACTTTC.

This clonotype occurred a few times. The J gene is TRBJ1-1, the V gene TRBV20-1; a possible D gene is TRBD1 (5 bases). This CDR3 is built from 14 residues. CDR1 and CDR2 (germline): DFQATT, SNEGSKA (reference sequence). V lost 5 bases to trimming and J lost 3 bases, with 16 bases between them. This CDR3 is CSAVQGGKDTEAFF. In DNA, the CDR3 is TGCAGTGCTGTGCAGGGTGGAAAGGACACTGAAGCTTTCTTT.

In its sample, this clonotype was seen once. The J gene is TRBJ2-5, the V gene TRBV5-1; D is unresolved. Trimming left V 2 bases short and J 5 bases short, with 10 bases between. The germline gives CDR1 SGHRS, CDR2 YFSETQ. The CDR3 sequence is 13 residues long. The CDR3 loop reads CASSFQTRETQYF. CDR3 sequence (DNA): TGCGCCAGCAGCTTCCAGACTCGGGAGACCCAGTACTTC.

This clonotype was seen a few times. The rearrangement joins TRBV15 to TRBJ2-1; 9 positions agree with TRBD1. CDR1 and CDR2 (germline): LNHNV, YYDKDF (reference sequence). The J segment lost 15 bases and the V segment lost 0 bases, leaving 12 bases of the junction unmatched. CDR3 length: 15 residues. The CDR3 reads CATSREPRTGDQGFF. For the CDR3, the DNA is TGTGCCACCAGCAGAGAGCCTAGGACAGGGGACCAGGGGTTCTTC. Full variable domain (remainder filled in from reference TRBV15 and TRBJ2-1): DAMVIQNPRYQVTQFGKPVTLSCSQTLNHNVMYWYQQKSSQAPKLLFHYYDKDFNNEADTPDNFQSRRPNTSFCFLDIRSPGLGDTAMYLCATSREPRTGDQGFFGPGTRLTVL.